Each of the 2 T cell receptor beta chains below was sequenced from the same sample in a study of CD8+ T cells in alopecia areata. RNA, once extracted, was reverse transcribed into cDNA for use as the sequencing template. Sequenced by immunoSEQ multiplex PCR; TCRdb stores in-frame clones only, minus some. The table shows 200,000 to 250,000 clones, with more than 50% occurring only once. What was sequenced was CD8+ T cells sorted from blood. The source is a human donor in good health.

This clone was counted once. The chain links TRBV4-1 to TRBJ2-7; 12 nucleotides align to TRBD2. The CDR3 runs to 15 residues. The ends lost 2 bases at V and 7 bases at J; junction bases unmatched: 6. Germline loops: CDR1 MGHRA, CDR2 YSYEKL. CDR3 in amino acids: CASSQLAGGRDEQYF. The CDR3, as DNA: TGCGCCAGCAGCCAACTAGCGGGGGGGCGGGATGAGCAGTACTTC.

This clone was seen only a few times. V is TRBV5-1 and J is TRBJ2-3, with D perhaps matching TRBD1 or TRBD2 (6 bases each). CDR1 is SGHRS and CDR2 is YFSETQ in the germline V gene. The V gene lost 0 bases and the J gene lost 5 bases, with 13 bases spanning the gap. The CDR3 length is 15 residues. The CDR3 spells CASSLVGGEGDTQYF. CDR3 in DNA: TGCGCCAGCAGCTTGGTGGGGGGCGAGGGAGATACGCAGTATTTT.